This TCR beta chain was sequenced in a study of beta chain features in type 1 diabetes. Study background: In all, about 100,000,000 sorted cells from all samples were analyzed.

In the case of this clone: Antigen unknown.

What was sequenced were expressed TCRB transcripts, since all of the isolated RNA had been reverse transcribed. The method was immunoSEQ multiplex PCR; TCRdb's version includes in-frame clones alone and lacks a portion of them. The data hold some 290,000 clones, with over 11% observed a single time. Findings and limits, study-wide: It was possible that PCR favored shorter templates, equally so in patients and controls. cDNA-based reads could over-represent cells with high TCR expression. Across all four CD4+ subsets, people with type 1 diabetes showed modestly shorter TCRB CDR3s. The naive, central memory and Treg TCRB repertoires of patients appeared to be more similar to one another than those of healthy donors.

V was cut by 4 bases and J by 1 base, with 11 bases left in between. Germline V gives CDR1 MNHEY, CDR2 SMNVEV (reference sequence). The CDR3 extends over 14 amino acids. The source is a young man with type 1 diabetes. Sequencing was performed on naive CD4+ T cells from blood. The J gene is TRBJ2-7, the V gene TRBV27; D is possibly TRBD2 (6 bases). The DNA for the CDR3 is TGTGCCAGCAGTTCGGCGGGACCTTCCTACGAGCAGTACTTC. Its protein product is CASSSAGPSYEQYF.